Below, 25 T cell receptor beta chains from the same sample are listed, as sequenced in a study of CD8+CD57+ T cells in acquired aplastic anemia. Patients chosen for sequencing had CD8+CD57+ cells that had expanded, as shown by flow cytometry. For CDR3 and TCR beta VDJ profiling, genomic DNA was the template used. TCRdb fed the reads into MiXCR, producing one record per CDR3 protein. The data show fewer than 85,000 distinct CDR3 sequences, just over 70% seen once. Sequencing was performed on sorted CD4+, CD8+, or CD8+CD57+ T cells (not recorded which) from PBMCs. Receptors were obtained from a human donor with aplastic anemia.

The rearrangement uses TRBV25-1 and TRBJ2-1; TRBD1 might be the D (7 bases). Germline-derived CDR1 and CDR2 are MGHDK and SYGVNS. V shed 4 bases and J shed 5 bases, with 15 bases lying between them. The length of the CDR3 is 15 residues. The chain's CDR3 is CASSVAGGLDNEQFF. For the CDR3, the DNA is TGTGCCAGCAGTGTGGCAGGGGGGCTGGACAATGAGCAGTTCTTC.

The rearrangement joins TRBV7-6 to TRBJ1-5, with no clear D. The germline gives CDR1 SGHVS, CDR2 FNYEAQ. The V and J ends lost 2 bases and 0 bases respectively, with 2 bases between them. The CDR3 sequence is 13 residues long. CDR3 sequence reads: CASSLSSNQPQHF. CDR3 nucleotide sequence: TGTGCCAGCAGCTTAAGTAGCAATCAGCCCCAGCATTTT.

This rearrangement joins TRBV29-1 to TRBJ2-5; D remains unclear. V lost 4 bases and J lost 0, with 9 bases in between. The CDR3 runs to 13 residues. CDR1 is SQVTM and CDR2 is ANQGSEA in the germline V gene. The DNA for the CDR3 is TGCAGCGTTGGCCAGACTTACCAAGAGACCCAGTACTTC. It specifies CSVGQTYQETQYF.

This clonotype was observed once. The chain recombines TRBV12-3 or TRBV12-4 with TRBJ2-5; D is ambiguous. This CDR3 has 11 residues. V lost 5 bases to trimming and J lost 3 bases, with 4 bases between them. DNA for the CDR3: TGTGCCAGCAGTCATAAAGAGACCCAGTACTTC. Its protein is CASSHKETQYF.

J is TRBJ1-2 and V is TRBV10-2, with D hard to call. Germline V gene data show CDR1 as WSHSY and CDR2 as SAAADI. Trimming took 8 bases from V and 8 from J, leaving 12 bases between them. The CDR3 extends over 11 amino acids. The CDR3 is CASGSPWGYTF. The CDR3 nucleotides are TGCGCCAGCGGATCCCCGTGGGGCTACACCTTC.

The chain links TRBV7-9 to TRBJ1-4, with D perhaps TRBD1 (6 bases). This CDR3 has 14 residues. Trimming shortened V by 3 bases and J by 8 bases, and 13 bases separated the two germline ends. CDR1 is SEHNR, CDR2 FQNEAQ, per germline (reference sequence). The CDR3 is CASSFFRGREKLFF. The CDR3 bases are TGTGCCAGCAGCTTTTTCAGGGGACGCGAAAAACTGTTTTTT. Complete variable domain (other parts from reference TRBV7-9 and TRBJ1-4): DTGVSQNPRHKITKRGQNVTFRCDPISEHNRLYWYRQTLGQGPEFLTYFQNEAQLEKSRLLSDRFSAERPKGSFSTLEIQRTEQGDSAMYLCASSFFRGREKLFFGSGTQLSVL.

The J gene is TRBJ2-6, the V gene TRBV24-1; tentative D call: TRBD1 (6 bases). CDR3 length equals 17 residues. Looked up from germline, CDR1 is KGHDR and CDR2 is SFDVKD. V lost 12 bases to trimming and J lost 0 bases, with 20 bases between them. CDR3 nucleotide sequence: TGTGCCCCGACTTGCGACAGGCCCCCCTCTGGGGCCAACGTCCTGACTTTC. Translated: CAPTCDRPPSGANVLTF.

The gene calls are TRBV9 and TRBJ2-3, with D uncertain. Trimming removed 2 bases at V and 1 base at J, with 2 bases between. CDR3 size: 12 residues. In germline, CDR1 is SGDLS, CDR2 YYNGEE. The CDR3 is CASSVGTDTQYF. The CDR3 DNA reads TGTGCCAGCAGCGTGGGCACAGATACGCAGTATTTT.

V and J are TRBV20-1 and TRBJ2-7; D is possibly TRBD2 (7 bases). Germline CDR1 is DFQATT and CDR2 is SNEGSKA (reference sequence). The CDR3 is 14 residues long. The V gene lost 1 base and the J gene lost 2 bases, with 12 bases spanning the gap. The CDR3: CSARVEGGTYEQYF. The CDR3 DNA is TGCAGTGCTAGAGTGGAGGGGGGGACCTACGAGCAGTACTTC.

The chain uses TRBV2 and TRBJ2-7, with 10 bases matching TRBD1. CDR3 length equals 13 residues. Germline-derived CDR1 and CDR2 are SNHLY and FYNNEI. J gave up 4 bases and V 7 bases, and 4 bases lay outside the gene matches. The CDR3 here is CASKRGQGYEQYF. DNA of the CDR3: TGTGCCAGCAAGAGGGGACAGGGGTACGAGCAGTACTTC.

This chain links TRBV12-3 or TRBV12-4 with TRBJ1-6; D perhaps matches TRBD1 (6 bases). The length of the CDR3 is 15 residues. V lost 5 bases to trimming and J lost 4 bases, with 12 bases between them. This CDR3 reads CASSPQTGYNSPLHF. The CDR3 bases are TGTGCCAGCAGTCCGCAGACAGGTTATAATTCACCCCTCCACTTT.

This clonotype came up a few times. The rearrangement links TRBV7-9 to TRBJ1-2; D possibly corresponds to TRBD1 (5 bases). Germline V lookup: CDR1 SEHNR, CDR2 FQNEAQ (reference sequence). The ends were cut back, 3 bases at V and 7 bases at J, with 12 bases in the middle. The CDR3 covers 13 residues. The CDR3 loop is CASSLGGSGGYTF. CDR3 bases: TGTGCCAGCAGCTTGGGGGGATCGGGTGGCTACACCTTC.

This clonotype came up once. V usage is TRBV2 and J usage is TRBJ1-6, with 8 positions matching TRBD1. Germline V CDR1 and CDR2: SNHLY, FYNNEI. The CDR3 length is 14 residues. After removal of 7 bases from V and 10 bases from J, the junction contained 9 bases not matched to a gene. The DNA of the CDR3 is TGTGCCAGCACTGGGACAGGTCCCCAGTCACCCCTCCACTTT. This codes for CASTGTGPQSPLHF.

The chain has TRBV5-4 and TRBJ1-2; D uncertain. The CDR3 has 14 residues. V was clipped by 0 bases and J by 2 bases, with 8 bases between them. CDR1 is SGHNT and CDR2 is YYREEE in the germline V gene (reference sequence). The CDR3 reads CASSLGLGNYGYTF. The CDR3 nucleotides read TGTGCCAGCAGCTTGGGACTAGGAAACTATGGCTACACCTTC. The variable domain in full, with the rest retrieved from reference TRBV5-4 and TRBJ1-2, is ETGVTQSPTHLIKTRGQQVTLRCSSQSGHNTVSWYQQALGQGPQFIFQYYREEENGRGNFPPRFSGLQFPNYSSELNVNALELDDSALYLCASSLGLGNYGYTFGSGTRLTVV.

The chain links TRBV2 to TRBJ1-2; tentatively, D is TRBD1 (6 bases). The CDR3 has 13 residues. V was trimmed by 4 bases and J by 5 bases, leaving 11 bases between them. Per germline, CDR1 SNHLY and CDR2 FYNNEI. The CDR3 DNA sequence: TGTGCCAGCAGTGCCGGACAGAAGTATGGCTACACCTTC. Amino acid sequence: CASSAGQKYGYTF.

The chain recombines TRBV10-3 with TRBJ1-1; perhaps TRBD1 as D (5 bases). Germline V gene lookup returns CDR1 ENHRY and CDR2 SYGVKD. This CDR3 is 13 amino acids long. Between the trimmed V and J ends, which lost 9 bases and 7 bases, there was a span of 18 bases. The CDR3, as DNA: TGTGCCATTTCCTACAGGAGGGAGGGTGAAGCTTTCTTT. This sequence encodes CAISYRREGEAFF.

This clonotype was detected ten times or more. The chain's CDR3 is CASSMWTGAYNEQFF. The CDR3 coding sequence is TGTGCCAGTAGTATGTGGACAGGGGCGTACAATGAGCAGTTCTTC. The gene calls are TRBV19 and TRBJ2-1, with 9 nucleotides matching TRBD1. There are 15 residues in the CDR3. Germline CDR1 and CDR2: LNHDA and SQIVND (reference sequence). V shed 3 bases, J shed 4 bases, and the junction held 4 bases outside the gene matches. Together with reference TRBV19 and TRBJ2-1, the CDR3 gives the full variable domain: DGGITQSPKYLFRKEGQNVTLSCEQNLNHDAMYWYRQDPGQGLRLIYYSQIVNDFQKGDIAEGYSVSREKKESFPLTVTSAQKNPTAFYLCASSMWTGAYNEQFFGPGTRLTVL.

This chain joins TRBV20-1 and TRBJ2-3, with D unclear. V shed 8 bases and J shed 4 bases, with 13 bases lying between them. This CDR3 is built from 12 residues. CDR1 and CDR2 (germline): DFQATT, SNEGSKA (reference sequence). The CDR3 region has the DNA TGCAGTACCGGAGAGGTGTCAGATACGCAGTATTTT. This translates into CSTGEVSDTQYF.

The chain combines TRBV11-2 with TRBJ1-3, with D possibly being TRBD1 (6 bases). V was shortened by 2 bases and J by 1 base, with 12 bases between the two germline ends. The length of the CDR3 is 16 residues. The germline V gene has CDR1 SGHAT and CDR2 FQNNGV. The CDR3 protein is CASSLRGATSGNTIYF. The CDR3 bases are TGTGCCAGCAGCTTAAGGGGGGCGACGTCTGGAAACACCATATATTTT.

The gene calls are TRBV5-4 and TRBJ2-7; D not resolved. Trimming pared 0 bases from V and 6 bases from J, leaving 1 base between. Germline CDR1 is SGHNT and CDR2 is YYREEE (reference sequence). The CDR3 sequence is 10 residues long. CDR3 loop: CASSLVEQYF. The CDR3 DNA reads TGTGCCAGCAGCTTGGTCGAGCAGTACTTC.

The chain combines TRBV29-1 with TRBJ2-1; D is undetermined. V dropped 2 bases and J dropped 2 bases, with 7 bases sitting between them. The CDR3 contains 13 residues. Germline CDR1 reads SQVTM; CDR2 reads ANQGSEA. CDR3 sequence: CSVETWPYNEQFF. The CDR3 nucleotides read TGCAGCGTTGAAACATGGCCCTACAATGAGCAGTTCTTC.

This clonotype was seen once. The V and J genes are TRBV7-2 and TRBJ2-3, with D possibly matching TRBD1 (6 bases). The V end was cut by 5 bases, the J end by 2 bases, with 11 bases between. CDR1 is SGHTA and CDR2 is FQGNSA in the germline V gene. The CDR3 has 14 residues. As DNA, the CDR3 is TGTGCCAGCAGCCCGGACAGATACACAGATACGCAGTATTTT. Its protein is CASSPDRYTDTQYF.

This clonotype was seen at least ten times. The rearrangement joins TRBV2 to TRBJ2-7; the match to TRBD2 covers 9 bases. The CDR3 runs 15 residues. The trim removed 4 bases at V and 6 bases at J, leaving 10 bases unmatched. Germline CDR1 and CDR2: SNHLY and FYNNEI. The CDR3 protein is CASSGLAGYWGEQYF. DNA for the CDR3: TGTGCCAGCAGTGGGCTAGCGGGATATTGGGGCGAGCAGTACTTC.

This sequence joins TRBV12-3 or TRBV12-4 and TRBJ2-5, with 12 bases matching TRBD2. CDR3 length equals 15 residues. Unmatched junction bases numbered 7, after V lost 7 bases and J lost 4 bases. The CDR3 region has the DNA TGTGCCAGCAACCTAGCGGGGGGGCGTGGAGAGACCCAGTACTTC. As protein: CASNLAGGRGETQYF.

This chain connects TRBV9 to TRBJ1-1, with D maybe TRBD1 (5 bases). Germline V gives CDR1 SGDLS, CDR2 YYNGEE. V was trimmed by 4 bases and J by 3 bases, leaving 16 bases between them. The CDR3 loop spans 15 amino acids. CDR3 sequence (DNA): TGTGCCAGCAGCAAACGGGGGGGAGAGGACACTGAAGCTTTCTTT. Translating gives CASSKRGGEDTEAFF.